A selection of T cell receptor beta chains follows, all from one sample in a study of T cell responses to AZD1222 COVID-19 vaccine. The repertoire was sequenced with immunoSEQ multiplex PCR; TCRdb's copy has only in-frame clones and lacks some. This sample carries over 85,000 clones, roughly 86% of them seen once, and the ten largest clones take 15% to 20%. Specimen: peripheral blood, collected 28 days after the second AZD1222 dose. These TCRs come from an adult who received the AZD1222 COVID-19 vaccine. Each CDR3 is given with its conserved first and last residue. D genes are given only for firm matches.

J gene,V gene,D gene,CDR3 protein
TRBJ1-2,TRBV11-3,-,CASSLVAGYTF
TRBJ2-5,TRBV15,-,CATSRDLAERVETQYF
TRBJ1-1,TRBV12-3/TRBV12-4,-,CASSYESNTEAFF
TRBJ2-5,TRBV18,TRBD1,CASSPEHRAGGETQYF
TRBJ1-1,TRBV29-1,-,CSVEQGQNTEAFF
TRBJ2-1,TRBV7-9,TRBD1,CASSSQGNEQFF
TRBJ1-1,TRBV7-9,TRBD1,CASRRRGQRMNTEAFF
TRBJ2-5,TRBV3-1/TRBV3-2,-,CASSQDMARQETQYF
TRBJ2-1,TRBV7-6,TRBD1,CASSARDRANNEQFF
TRBJ1-3,TRBV18,-,CASSPTDSGNTIYF
TRBJ1-3,TRBV6-5,-,CAITGLFSGNTIYF
TRBJ1-2,TRBV29-1,-,CSVDLMGSNGYTF
TRBJ2-1,TRBV24-1,-,CATSDLDTSSYNEQFF
TRBJ2-5,TRBV12-3/TRBV12-4,-,CASRLSVQETQYF
TRBJ2-3,TRBV10-3,-,CAISESPGQSTDTQYF
TRBJ2-2,TRBV5-1,-,CASCVGQERTGELFF
TRBJ1-4,TRBV15,-,CATSRDLRSLSEKLFF
TRBJ2-1,TRBV6-6,TRBD1,CASSYSTGVGNEQFF
TRBJ1-5,TRBV27,-,CASSPIVGGGNQPQHF
TRBJ1-1,TRBV28,TRBD1,CASRRTGSPNTEAFF
TRBJ1-1,TRBV3-1/TRBV3-2,-,CASSQQTGGGTEAFF
TRBJ2-7,TRBV15,TRBD1,CATSRERQGTFGSYEQYF
TRBJ2-7,TRBV28,TRBD2,CASSLSWDYISEQYF
TRBJ1-1,TRBV11-3,-,CASSLGVNTEAFF
TRBJ2-1,TRBV15,TRBD1,CATSREIGTGYNEQFF
TRBJ2-7,TRBV28,-,CASSQGQPTSYEQYF
TRBJ2-2,TRBV27,TRBD2,CASSLLRLAGNTGELFF
TRBJ1-4,TRBV5-1,-,CASSLSRQLNEKLFF
TRBJ2-6,TRBV5-1,-,CASSLVSGVGSRANVLTF
TRBJ2-2,TRBV19,TRBD1,CASSVTGANTGELFF
TRBJ2-3,TRBV2,TRBD1,CASSVTGGADTQYF
TRBJ2-2,TRBV19,-,CASRDDRYTGELFF
TRBJ2-6,TRBV18,-,CASSPYTVSGANVLTF
TRBJ2-7,TRBV11-2,-,CASSFHEQYF
TRBJ1-6,TRBV28,-,CASSPPTSYNSPLHF
TRBJ2-7,TRBV2,TRBD1,CASSGRDRAYEQYF
TRBJ1-4,TRBV28,TRBD1,CASSSTGQGTYF
TRBJ1-2,TRBV6-5,TRBD1,CASSFGQGVYGYTF
TRBJ1-1,TRBV4-1,TRBD1,CASSSRGTVNTEAFF
TRBJ2-1,TRBV7-9,TRBD2,CASSPSGAGSYNEQFF
TRBJ2-5,TRBV19,TRBD2,CASSKAGGPETQYF
TRBJ1-1,TRBV12-3/TRBV12-4,-,CASSFGGWTEAFF
TRBJ2-7,TRBV28,TRBD1,CASRTDRVPYEQYF
TRBJ1-2,TRBV11-2,-,CASSPHPTGTGYTF
TRBJ1-6,TRBV7-9,TRBD1,CASSPQTGVNSPLHF
TRBJ1-3,TRBV15,-,CATSNHRPSGNTIYF
TRBJ1-3,TRBV9,-,CASSGGIGVNTIYF
TRBJ1-5,TRBV4-1,-,CASSPAAVSNQPQHF
TRBJ2-1,TRBV10-1,TRBD2,CASSSTGTSGNNEQFF
TRBJ1-2,TRBV3-1/TRBV3-2,TRBD1,CASSPRDRAGGGYGYTF
TRBJ1-5,TRBV2,-,CASSAGSEYSNQPQHF
TRBJ2-7,TRBV2,-,CASRPDNSYEQYF
TRBJ1-3,TRBV7-7,-,CASSSDRSSGNTIYF